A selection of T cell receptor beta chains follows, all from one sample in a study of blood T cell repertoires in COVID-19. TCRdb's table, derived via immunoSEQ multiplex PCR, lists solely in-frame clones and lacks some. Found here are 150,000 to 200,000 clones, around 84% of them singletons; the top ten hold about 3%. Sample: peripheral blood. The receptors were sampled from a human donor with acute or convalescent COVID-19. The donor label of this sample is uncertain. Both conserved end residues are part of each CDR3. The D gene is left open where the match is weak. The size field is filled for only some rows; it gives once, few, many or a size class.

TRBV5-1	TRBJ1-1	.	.	CASSSGRRQGRENTEAFF	TGCGCCAGCAGCTCTGGCCGGCGGCAGGGAAGGGAGAACACTGAAGCTTTCTTT
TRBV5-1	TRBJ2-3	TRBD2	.	CASSLGTSVADTQYF	TGCGCCAGCAGCTTGGGGACTAGCGTAGCAGATACGCAGTATTTT
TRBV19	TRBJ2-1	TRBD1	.	CASRDRGTYNEQFF	TGTGCCAGTAGGGACAGGGGCACTTACAATGAGCAGTTCTTC
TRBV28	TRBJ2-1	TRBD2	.	CASSFSGGYNEQFF	TGTGCCAGCAGTTTTAGCGGGGGGTACAATGAGCAGTTCTTC
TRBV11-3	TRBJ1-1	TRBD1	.	CASSLDLFLRDRALNTEAFF	TGTGCCAGCAGCTTAGACCTTTTCCTTCGGGACAGGGCACTGAACACTGAAGCTTTCTTT
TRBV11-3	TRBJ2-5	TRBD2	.	CASSLGLAKQETQYF	TGTGCCAGCAGCTTGGGACTAGCGAAACAAGAGACCCAGTACTTC
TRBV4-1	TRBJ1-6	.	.	CASSQSGVRNSPLHF	TGCGCCAGCAGCCAGTCAGGGGTGCGGAATTCACCCCTCCACTTT
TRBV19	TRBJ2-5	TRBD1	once	CASGDRGGQETQYF	TGTGCCAGTGGGGACAGGGGAGGCCAAGAGACCCAGTACTTC
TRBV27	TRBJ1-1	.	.	CASSKEGGTEAFF	TGTGCCAGCAGTAAGGAGGGTGGCACTGAAGCTTTCTTT
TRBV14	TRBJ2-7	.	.	CASSQVFTSEQYF	TGTGCCAGCAGCCAAGTTTTTACGAGCGAGCAGTACTTC
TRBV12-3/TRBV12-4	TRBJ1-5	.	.	CASTQNNQPQHF	TGTGCCAGCACGCAGAACAATCAGCCCCAGCATTTT
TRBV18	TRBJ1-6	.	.	CASSPFNTGSDSPLHF	TGTGCCAGCTCACCGTTCAACACAGGGTCAGATTCACCCCTCCACTTT
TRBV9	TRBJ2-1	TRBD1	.	CASSSTGESYNEQFF	TGTGCCAGCAGCTCTACAGGGGAGTCCTACAATGAGCAGTTCTTC
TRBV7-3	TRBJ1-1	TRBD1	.	CASSWHRDRGFTEAFF	TGTGCCAGCAGTTGGCACAGGGACAGGGGTTTCACTGAAGCTTTCTTT
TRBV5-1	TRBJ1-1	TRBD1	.	CASSFGDSQANTEAFF	TGCGCCAGCAGCTTCGGGGACAGCCAAGCGAACACTGAAGCTTTCTTT
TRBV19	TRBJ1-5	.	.	CASSVGVRQPQHF	TGTGCCAGTAGTGTCGGGGTTCGTCAGCCCCAGCATTTT